These T cell receptor beta chains were read from a single sample in a study of cytomegalovirus exposure and HLA in healthy donors. The repertoire was sequenced with immunoSEQ multiplex PCR; TCRdb's copy has only in-frame clones and lacks some. Here the sample spans some 100,000 clones, 81% being singletons. Sequences were obtained from PBMCs. These receptor sequences come from a woman in her twenties or thirties in good health and CMV-seronegative. The CDR3 runs from the conserved cysteine through the conserved F or W. Each record gives: D gene, clone size, J gene, V gene, CDR3 DNA, CDR3 protein. D genes are given only for firm matches. Some rows mark clone size as missing; the rest say once, few, many or name a class of expanded clone.

D: NA; size: NA; J: TRBJ2-7; V: TRBV5-6; DNA: TGTGCCAGCAGCCCGGGGGTAAGTTACTACGAGCAGTACTTC; CDR3: CASSPGVSYYEQYF
D: TRBD1; size: medium-sized; J: TRBJ1-1; V: TRBV6-1; DNA: TGTGCCAGCAGAGAACCTACAGGGGGCTTCACTGAAGCTTTCTTT; CDR3: CASREPTGGFTEAFF
D: TRBD2; size: NA; J: TRBJ2-5; V: TRBV2; DNA: TGTGCCAGCAGGGGACTCCTGGCGGGAGAAGGGGAGACCCAGTACTTC; CDR3: CASRGLLAGEGETQYF
D: TRBD1; size: NA; J: TRBJ1-5; V: TRBV7-9; DNA: TGTGCCAGCAGCCCCGGGACAGGGCATCAGCCCCAGCATTTT; CDR3: CASSPGTGHQPQHF
D: TRBD1; size: NA; J: TRBJ1-2; V: TRBV14; DNA: TGTGCCAGCAGCCAATACAGGGGCGACAGGCGAAACTATGGCTACACCTTC; CDR3: CASSQYRGDRRNYGYTF
D: TRBD1; size: NA; J: TRBJ1-6; V: TRBV19; DNA: TGTGCCAGTAGTTCCTCAGGGACAGGTGTCGGTCCCCTCCACTTT; CDR3: CASSSSGTGVGPLHF
D: NA; size: NA; J: TRBJ1-5; V: TRBV5-1; DNA: TGCGCCAGCAGCTTGGGAGACACAGGGAATCAGCCCCAGCATTTT; CDR3: CASSLGDTGNQPQHF
D: TRBD2; size: NA; J: TRBJ2-3; V: TRBV9; DNA: TGTGCCAGCAGCGTAGCTCGGGGACTAGCGGGAGATACGCAGTATTTT; CDR3: CASSVARGLAGDTQYF
D: TRBD1; size: NA; J: TRBJ2-2; V: TRBV25-1; DNA: TGTGCCAGCAGGGGAGACAGGGGGAACACCGGGGAGCTGTTTTTT; CDR3: CASRGDRGNTGELFF
D: NA; size: NA; J: TRBJ2-7; V: TRBV29-1; DNA: TGCAGCGCCATGGAAGGAGACGGACTGAGCGAGCAGTACTTC; CDR3: CSAMEGDGLSEQYF
D: NA; size: NA; J: TRBJ2-5; V: TRBV27; DNA: TGTGCCAGCAGAAGTACGGGACTCCAAGAGACCCAGTACTTC; CDR3: CASRSTGLQETQYF
D: NA; size: NA; J: TRBJ1-3; V: TRBV7-9; DNA: TGTGCCAGCAGCCCCTCAACGATCGGGTACACCATATATTTT; CDR3: CASSPSTIGYTIYF
D: NA; size: few; J: TRBJ2-1; V: TRBV7-2; DNA: TGTGCCAGCAGTCAGGGGCCTACTTCCAATGAGCAGTTCTTC; CDR3: CASSQGPTSNEQFF
D: TRBD1; size: NA; J: TRBJ1-2; V: TRBV28; DNA: TGTGCCAGCAGGGCAGGGGGTGGCTATGGCTACACCTTC; CDR3: CASRAGGGYGYTF
D: TRBD1; size: NA; J: TRBJ1-5; V: TRBV9; DNA: TGTGCCAGCAGCCTAGCGGGGACAGGGGACCAGCCCCAGCATTTT; CDR3: CASSLAGTGDQPQHF
D: NA; size: once; J: TRBJ2-3; V: TRBV7-2; DNA: TGTGCCAGCAGCTTTTGGGCGGGATCAGATACGCAGTATTTT; CDR3: CASSFWAGSDTQYF
D: TRBD2; size: once; J: TRBJ2-1; V: TRBV7-8; DNA: TGTGCCAGCAGCTTAAATTCGCGGGAGCTGGTCTTCTTC; CDR3: CASSLNSRELVFF
D: NA; size: NA; J: TRBJ2-2; V: TRBV7-3; DNA: TGTGCCAGCAGCCCCTATTTGCCCGAGAACACCGGGGAGCTGTTTTTT; CDR3: CASSPYLPENTGELFF
D: TRBD2; size: NA; J: TRBJ2-7; V: TRBV10-3; DNA: TGTGCCATCAGTGAGTCCGGGACTAGACACTACGAGCAGTACTTC; CDR3: CAISESGTRHYEQYF
D: NA; size: NA; J: TRBJ2-6; V: TRBV9; DNA: TGTGCCAGCAGCCCCAGGGCCCCATACCTGACTGGGGCCAACGTCCTGACTTTC; CDR3: CASSPRAPYLTGANVLTF
D: NA; size: NA; J: TRBJ2-3; V: TRBV7-7; DNA: TGTGCTAGCAGCTTAGCTGTAGGGGGCACAGATACGCAGTATTTT; CDR3: CASSLAVGGTDTQYF
D: NA; size: NA; J: TRBJ1-6; V: TRBV6-6; DNA: TGTGCCAGCACCACGGGGTCCCTCCACTTT; CDR3: CASTTGSLHF
D: NA; size: NA; J: TRBJ1-5; V: TRBV2; DNA: TGTGCCAGCAGTTGGACAGAGAGCAATCAGCCCCAGCATTTT; CDR3: CASSWTESNQPQHF
D: TRBD1; size: NA; J: TRBJ1-1; V: TRBV19; DNA: TGTGCCAGTAGTATAGGGGTGGAACAGGGGCTATATGAAGCTTTCTTT; CDR3: CASSIGVEQGLYEAFF
D: TRBD2; size: few; J: TRBJ2-7; V: TRBV6-1; DNA: TGTGCCAGCAGAACTAGCGGGAGAAATGAGCAGTACTTC; CDR3: CASRTSGRNEQYF
D: TRBD1; size: NA; J: TRBJ2-7; V: TRBV6-1; DNA: TGTGCCAGCAGTGAAAGACAGGGGGCCGATTACGAGCAGTACTTC; CDR3: CASSERQGADYEQYF
D: TRBD2; size: NA; J: TRBJ2-7; V: TRBV5-1; DNA: TGCGCCAGCACTCTCACTAGCGGGAGGGCCTTAGAGCAGTACTTC; CDR3: CASTLTSGRALEQYF
D: TRBD2; size: few; J: TRBJ2-7; V: TRBV4-2; DNA: TGTGCCAGCAGCCAAGAAGCTAGCGGGGGCACCTACGAGCAGTACTTC; CDR3: CASSQEASGGTYEQYF
D: TRBD2; size: NA; J: TRBJ2-3; V: TRBV5-1; DNA: TGCGCCAGCAGCTTAAAAAGACAGCGGGGTGGAGATACGCAGTATTTT; CDR3: CASSLKRQRGGDTQYF
D: NA; size: once; J: TRBJ2-4; V: TRBV7-9; DNA: TGTGCCAGCAGCCTTATACTTGGAGCCAAAAACATTCAGTACTTC; CDR3: CASSLILGAKNIQYF
D: TRBD1; size: NA; J: TRBJ2-7; V: TRBV2; DNA: TGTGCCAGCAGGAAGACAGGGGTGGACGAGCAGTACTTC; CDR3: CASRKTGVDEQYF
D: TRBD1; size: few; J: TRBJ2-7; V: TRBV9; DNA: TGTGCCAGCAGCGTAGGTTACGGACAGGATTACCGGCGGTACTTC; CDR3: CASSVGYGQDYRRYF
D: NA; size: NA; J: TRBJ1-4; V: TRBV2; DNA: TGTGCCAGCAGTGAAGTTCCCTGGGGGCGCGATGAAAAACTGTTTTTT; CDR3: CASSEVPWGRDEKLFF
D: NA; size: NA; J: TRBJ2-5; V: TRBV6-1; DNA: TGTGCCAGCATCCGTACTAGGTCGCAGACCCAGTACTTC; CDR3: CASIRTRSQTQYF
D: TRBD2; size: NA; J: TRBJ2-1; V: TRBV7-3; DNA: TGTGCCAGCAGCCCCGAGCGGGGGGGCTACAATGAGCAGTTCTTC; CDR3: CASSPERGGYNEQFF
D: NA; size: NA; J: TRBJ1-4; V: TRBV28; DNA: TGTGCCAGCAGTGTGACAGCTAATAATGAAAAACTGTTTTTT; CDR3: CASSVTANNEKLFF
D: NA; size: NA; J: TRBJ1-2; V: TRBV6-5; DNA: TGTGCCAGCAGTCGGGGTGAACGCTCTAATTATGGCTACACCTTC; CDR3: CASSRGERSNYGYTF
D: NA; size: once; J: TRBJ2-2; V: TRBV5-6; DNA: TGTGCCAGCAGCTTCGAGTTGTCCGGGGAGCTGTTTTTT; CDR3: CASSFELSGELFF
D: NA; size: few; J: TRBJ1-1; V: TRBV11-2; DNA: TGTGCCAGCAGCTTTTCCGGGTACACTGAAGCTTTCTTT; CDR3: CASSFSGYTEAFF
D: TRBD2; size: NA; J: TRBJ2-1; V: TRBV19; DNA: TGTGCCAGTAGTACGACACTAGCGGGAGAACCCCAGTTCTTC; CDR3: CASSTTLAGEPQFF
D: TRBD2; size: NA; J: TRBJ2-2; V: TRBV28; DNA: TGTGCCAGCAGTACCAGCCGGACTAGCGGGAGGACCGGGGAGCTGTTTTTT; CDR3: CASSTSRTSGRTGELFF
D: TRBD1; size: once; J: TRBJ1-2; V: TRBV6-5; DNA: TGTGCCAGCAGTTTAGGGACAGGGGGCTACACCTTC; CDR3: CASSLGTGGYTF
D: NA; size: NA; J: TRBJ1-1; V: TRBV6-1; DNA: TGTGCCAGCGGCAGAGAGGCCACCACTGAAGCTTTCTTT; CDR3: CASGREATTEAFF